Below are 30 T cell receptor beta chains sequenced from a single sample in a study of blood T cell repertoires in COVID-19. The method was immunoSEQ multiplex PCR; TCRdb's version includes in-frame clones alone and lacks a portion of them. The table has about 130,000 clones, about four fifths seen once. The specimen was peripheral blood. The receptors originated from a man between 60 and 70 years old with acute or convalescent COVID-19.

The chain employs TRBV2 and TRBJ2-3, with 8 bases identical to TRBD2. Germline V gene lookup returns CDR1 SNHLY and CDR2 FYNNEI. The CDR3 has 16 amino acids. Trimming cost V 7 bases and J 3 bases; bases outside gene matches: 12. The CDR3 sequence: CASTPGTGGPTDTQYF. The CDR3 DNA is TGTGCCAGCACTCCGGGGACGGGAGGGCCTACAGATACGCAGTATTTT.

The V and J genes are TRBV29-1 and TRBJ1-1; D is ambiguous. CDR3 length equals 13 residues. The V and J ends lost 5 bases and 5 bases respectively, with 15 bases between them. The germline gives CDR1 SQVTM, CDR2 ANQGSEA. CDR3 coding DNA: TGCAGCGTTCTACCCAGGTACGGTACTGAAGCTTTCTTT. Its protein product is CSVLPRYGTEAFF.

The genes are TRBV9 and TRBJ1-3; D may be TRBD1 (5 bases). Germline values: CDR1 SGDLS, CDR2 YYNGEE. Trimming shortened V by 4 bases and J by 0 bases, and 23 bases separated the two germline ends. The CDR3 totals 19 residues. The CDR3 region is CASSPWGAGRGDSGNTIYF. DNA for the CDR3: TGTGCCAGCAGCCCATGGGGTGCGGGACGGGGGGACTCTGGAAACACCATATATTTT.

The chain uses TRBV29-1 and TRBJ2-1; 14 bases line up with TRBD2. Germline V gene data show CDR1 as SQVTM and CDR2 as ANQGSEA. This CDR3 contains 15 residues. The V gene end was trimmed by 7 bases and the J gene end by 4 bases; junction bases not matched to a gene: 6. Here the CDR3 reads CSAVGTSGSYNEQFF. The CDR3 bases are TGCAGCGCGGTCGGGACTAGCGGGAGTTACAATGAGCAGTTCTTC.

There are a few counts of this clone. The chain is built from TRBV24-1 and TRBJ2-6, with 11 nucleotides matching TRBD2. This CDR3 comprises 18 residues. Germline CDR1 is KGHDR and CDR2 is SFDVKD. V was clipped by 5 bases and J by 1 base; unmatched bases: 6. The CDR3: CATSGRTSGHSGANVLTF. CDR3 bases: TGTGCCACCAGTGGCAGGACTAGCGGGCATTCTGGGGCCAACGTCCTGACTTTC.

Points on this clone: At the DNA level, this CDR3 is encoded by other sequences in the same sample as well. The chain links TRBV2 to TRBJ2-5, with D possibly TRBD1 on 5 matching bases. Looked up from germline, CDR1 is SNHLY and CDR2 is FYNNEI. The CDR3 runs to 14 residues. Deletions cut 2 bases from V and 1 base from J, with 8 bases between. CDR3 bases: TGTGCCAGCAGTGAACTAACAGGCCAAGAGACCCAGTACTTC. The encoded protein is CASSELTGQETQYF.

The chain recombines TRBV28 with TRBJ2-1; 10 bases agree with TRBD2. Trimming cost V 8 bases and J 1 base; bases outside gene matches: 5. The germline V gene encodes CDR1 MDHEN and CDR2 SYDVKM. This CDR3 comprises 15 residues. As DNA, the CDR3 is TGTGCCAGCCTAGCGGGAGAAAGGTCCTACAATGAGCAGTTCTTC. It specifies CASLAGERSYNEQFF.

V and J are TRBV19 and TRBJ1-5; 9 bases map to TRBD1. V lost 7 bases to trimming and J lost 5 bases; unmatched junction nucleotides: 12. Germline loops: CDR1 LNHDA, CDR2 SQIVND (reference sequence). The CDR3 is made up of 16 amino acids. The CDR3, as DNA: TGTGCCAGTAACATTCGGGCGGGACAGGGACATCAGCCCCAGCATTTT. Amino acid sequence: CASNIRAGQGHQPQHF. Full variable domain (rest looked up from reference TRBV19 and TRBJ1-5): DGGITQSPKYLFRKEGQNVTLSCEQNLNHDAMYWYRQDPGQGLRLIYYSQIVNDFQKGDIAEGYSVSREKKESFPLTVTSAQKNPTAFYLCASNIRAGQGHQPQHFGDGTRLSIL.

The CDR3 coding sequence is TGTGCCAGCAGCCGGGACAGGGGGAACTATGGCTACACCTTC. The encoded protein is CASSRDRGNYGYTF. The chain links TRBV14 to TRBJ1-2; 11 positions match TRBD1. Germline CDR1 reads SGHDN; CDR2 reads FVKESK. Germline trimming cut 4 bases from V and 2 bases from J; bases unmatched to any gene: 0. The CDR3 extends over 14 amino acids.

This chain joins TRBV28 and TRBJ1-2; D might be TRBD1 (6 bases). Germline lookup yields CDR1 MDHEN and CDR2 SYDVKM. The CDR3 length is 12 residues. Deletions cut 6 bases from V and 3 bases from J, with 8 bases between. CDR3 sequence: CASSRGDYGYTF. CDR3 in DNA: TGTGCCAGCAGCAGGGGCGACTATGGCTACACCTTC.

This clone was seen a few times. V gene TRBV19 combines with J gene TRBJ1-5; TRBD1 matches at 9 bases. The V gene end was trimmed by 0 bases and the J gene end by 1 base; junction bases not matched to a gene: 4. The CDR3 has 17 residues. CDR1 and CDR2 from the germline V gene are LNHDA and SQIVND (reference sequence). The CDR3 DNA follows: TGTGCCAGTAGTATAGAAACAGGGGGCTGGAGCAATCAGCCCCAGCATTTT. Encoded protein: CASSIETGGWSNQPQHF.

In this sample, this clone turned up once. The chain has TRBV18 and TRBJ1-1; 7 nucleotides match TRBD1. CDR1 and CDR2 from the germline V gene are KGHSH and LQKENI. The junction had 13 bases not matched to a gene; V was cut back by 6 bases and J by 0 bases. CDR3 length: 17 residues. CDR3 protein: CASSRREMGQLNTEAFF. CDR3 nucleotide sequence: TGTGCCAGCTCCCGACGCGAGATGGGACAGTTGAACACTGAAGCTTTCTTT.

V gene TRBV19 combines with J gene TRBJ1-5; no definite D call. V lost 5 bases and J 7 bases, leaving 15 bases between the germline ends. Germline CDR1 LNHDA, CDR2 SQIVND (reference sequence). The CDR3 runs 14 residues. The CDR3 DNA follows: TGTGCCAGTAGTGACGACTCCACCCGCCAGCCCCAGCATTTT. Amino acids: CASSDDSTRQPQHF.

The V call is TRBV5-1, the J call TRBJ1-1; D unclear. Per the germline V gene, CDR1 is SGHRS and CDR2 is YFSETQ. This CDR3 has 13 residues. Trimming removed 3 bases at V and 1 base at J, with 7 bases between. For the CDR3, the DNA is TGCGCCAGCAGCTCTCAGGCGAACACTGAAGCTTTCTTT. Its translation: CASSSQANTEAFF.

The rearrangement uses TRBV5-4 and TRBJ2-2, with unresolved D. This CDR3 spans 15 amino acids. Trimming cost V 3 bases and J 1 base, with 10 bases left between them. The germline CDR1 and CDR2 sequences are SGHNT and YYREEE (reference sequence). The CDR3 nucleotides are TGTGCCAGCAGCTCGGCGAGGCGGAACACCGGGGAGCTGTTTTTT. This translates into CASSSARRNTGELFF.

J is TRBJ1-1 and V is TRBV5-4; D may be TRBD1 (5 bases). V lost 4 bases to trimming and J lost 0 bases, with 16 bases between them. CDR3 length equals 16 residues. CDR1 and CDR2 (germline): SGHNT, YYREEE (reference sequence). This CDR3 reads CASSARSRGLNTEAFF. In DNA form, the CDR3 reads TGTGCCAGCAGCGCTAGATCTAGGGGCCTGAACACTGAAGCTTTCTTT.

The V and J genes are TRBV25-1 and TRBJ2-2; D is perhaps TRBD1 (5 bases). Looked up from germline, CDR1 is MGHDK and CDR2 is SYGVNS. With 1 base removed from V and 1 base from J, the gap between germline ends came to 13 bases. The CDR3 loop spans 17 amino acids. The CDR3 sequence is CASSEFLLGQNTGELFF. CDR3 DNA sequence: TGTGCCAGCAGTGAATTTCTCCTTGGACAGAACACCGGGGAGCTGTTTTTT.

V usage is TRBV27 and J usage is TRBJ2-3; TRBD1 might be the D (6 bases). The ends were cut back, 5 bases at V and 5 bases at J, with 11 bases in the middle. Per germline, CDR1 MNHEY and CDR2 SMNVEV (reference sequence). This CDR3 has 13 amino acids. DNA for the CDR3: TGTGCCAGCAGTCCAGGGGTAGGAGATACGCAGTATTTT. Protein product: CASSPGVGDTQYF.

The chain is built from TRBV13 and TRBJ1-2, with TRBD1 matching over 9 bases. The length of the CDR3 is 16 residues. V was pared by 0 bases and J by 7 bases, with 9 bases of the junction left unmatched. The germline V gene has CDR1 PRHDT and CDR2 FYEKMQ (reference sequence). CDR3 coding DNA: TGTGCCAGCAGCTTAGGCCTAAACAGGGGGCGGAGTGGCTACACCTTC. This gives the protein CASSLGLNRGRSGYTF.

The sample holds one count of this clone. CDR3 sequence: CASSPRDRSLYEQYF. Here the CDR3 DNA reads TGTGCCAGCAGTCCGCGGGACAGGAGCTTATACGAGCAGTACTTC. The chain uses TRBV27 and TRBJ2-7; TRBD1 agrees at 8 bases. J gave up 4 bases and V 5 bases, and 10 bases lay outside the gene matches. Germline loops: CDR1 MNHEY, CDR2 SMNVEV (reference sequence). The CDR3 covers 15 residues.

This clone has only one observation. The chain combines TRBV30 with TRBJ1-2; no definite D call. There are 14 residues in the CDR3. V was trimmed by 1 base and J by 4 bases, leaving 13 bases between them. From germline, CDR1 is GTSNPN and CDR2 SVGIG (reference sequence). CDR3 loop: CAWSDLRRTYGYTF. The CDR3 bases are TGTGCCTGGAGTGACCTCCGCAGAACCTATGGCTACACCTTC.

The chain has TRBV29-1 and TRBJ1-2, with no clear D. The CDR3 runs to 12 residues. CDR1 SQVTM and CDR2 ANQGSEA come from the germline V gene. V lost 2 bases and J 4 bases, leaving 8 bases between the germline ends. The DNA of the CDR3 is TGCAGCGTTGAACCACGACTCTATGGCTACACCTTC. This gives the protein CSVEPRLYGYTF.

CDR3 sequence (DNA): TGTGCCAGCTCACCGACTAGCGGGAGATCAGATACGCAGTATTTT. It specifies CASSPTSGRSDTQYF. V and J are TRBV18 and TRBJ2-3; TRBD2 matches at 12 bases. This CDR3 comprises 15 residues. With 3 bases clipped from V and 4 bases from J, the junction kept 2 bases outside the gene matches. Germline values: CDR1 KGHSH, CDR2 LQKENI.

The CDR3: CASSLHGDRWSDTGELFF. For the CDR3, the DNA is TGTGCCAGCAGCCTGCACGGGGACAGATGGTCTGACACCGGGGAGCTGTTTTTT. V usage is TRBV7-8 and J usage is TRBJ2-2; 7 bases are shared with TRBD1. Germline trimming cut 5 bases from V and 3 bases from J; bases unmatched to any gene: 15. Germline CDR1 is SGHVS and CDR2 is FQNEAQ. This CDR3 is built from 18 residues.

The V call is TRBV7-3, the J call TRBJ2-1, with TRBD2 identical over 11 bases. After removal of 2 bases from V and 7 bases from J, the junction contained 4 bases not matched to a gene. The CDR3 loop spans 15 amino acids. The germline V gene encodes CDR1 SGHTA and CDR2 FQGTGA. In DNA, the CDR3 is TGTGCCAGCAGCTTAGGGACTAGCGGTCGAAATGAGCAGTTCTTC. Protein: CASSLGTSGRNEQFF.

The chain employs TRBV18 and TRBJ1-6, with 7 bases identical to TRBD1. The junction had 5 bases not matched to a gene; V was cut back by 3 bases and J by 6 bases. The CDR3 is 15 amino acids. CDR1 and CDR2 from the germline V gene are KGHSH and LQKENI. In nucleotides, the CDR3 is TGTGCCAGCTCACCCCTGGGACAGCCTAATTCACCCCTCCACTTT. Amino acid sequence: CASSPLGQPNSPLHF.

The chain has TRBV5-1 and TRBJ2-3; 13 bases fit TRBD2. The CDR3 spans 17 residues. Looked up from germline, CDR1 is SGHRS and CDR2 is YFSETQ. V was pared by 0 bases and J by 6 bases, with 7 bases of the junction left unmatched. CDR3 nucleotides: TGCGCCAGCAGCTTGGAAGGACTAGCGGGAGTTGGCGATACGCAGTATTTT. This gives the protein CASSLEGLAGVGDTQYF.

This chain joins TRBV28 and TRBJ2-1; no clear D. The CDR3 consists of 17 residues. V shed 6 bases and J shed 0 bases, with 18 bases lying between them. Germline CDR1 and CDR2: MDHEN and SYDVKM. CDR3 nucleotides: TGTGCCAGCAGAAACCGCCCTTATTGGCCCTCCTACAATGAGCAGTTCTTC. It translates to CASRNRPYWPSYNEQFF.

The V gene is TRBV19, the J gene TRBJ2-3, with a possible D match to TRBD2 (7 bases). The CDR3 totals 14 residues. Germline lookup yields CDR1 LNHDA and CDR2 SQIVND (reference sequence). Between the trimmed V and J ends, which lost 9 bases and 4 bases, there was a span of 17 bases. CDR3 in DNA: TGTGCCAGCACCATGGGGGGGCGCTCAGATACGCAGTATTTT. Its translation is CASTMGGRSDTQYF. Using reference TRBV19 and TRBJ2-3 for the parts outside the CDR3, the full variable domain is DGGITQSPKYLFRKEGQNVTLSCEQNLNHDAMYWYRQDPGQGLRLIYYSQIVNDFQKGDIAEGYSVSREKKESFPLTVTSAQKNPTAFYLCASTMGGRSDTQYFGPGTRLTVL.

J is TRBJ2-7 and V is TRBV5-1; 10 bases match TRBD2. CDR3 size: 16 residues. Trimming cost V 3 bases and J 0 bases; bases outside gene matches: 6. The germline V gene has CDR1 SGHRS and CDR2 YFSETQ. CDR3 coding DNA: TGCGCCAGCAGCTCTACTAGCGGGACCCTCTCCTACGAGCAGTACTTC. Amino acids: CASSSTSGTLSYEQYF.